This entry concerns a single T cell receptor (beta chain). Its antigen is currently unknown. The data stem from a study of response to subunit inactivated influenza vaccine. Study-wide findings and caveats: Each seasonal influenza vaccination, the authors suggested, recruits few new T cells.

Looked up from germline, CDR1 is MNHEY and CDR2 is SVGEGT. The CDR3 is 20 residues long. J lost 0 bases, V lost 4 bases, and 13 bases had no gene match. One entry per CDR3 protein, called by TCRdb with MiXCR from the RT-PCR reads. This sample yields 500,000 to 650,000 distinct CDR3 sequences, of which approximately 7.6% are seen a single time; approximately 12% belongs to the top ten. The chain links TRBV6-2 or TRBV6-3 to TRBJ2-4; 12 nucleotides align to TRBD2. The sequencing used PBMCs from blood, collected less than 30 months after vaccination. The origin of this receptor is a man between 50 and 69 years old who received an inactivated influenza vaccine. The CDR3 coding sequence is TGTGCCAGCAGTTCCAGGACTAGCGGGATGCCCGGCATAGCCAAAAACATTCAGTACTTC. Translation: CASSSRTSGMPGIAKNIQYF.